A selection of T cell receptor beta chains follows, all from one sample in a study of identical twins. One entry per CDR3 protein, called by TCRdb with MiXCR from the 5' RACE reads. The table has 570,000 or so distinct CDR3 sequences, more than 9% seen once. Another study also made use of these data, one on yellow fever vaccine responses in identical twins.

Sample: PBMCs. Receptors were obtained from a young woman in good health. The CDR3 runs from the conserved cysteine through the conserved F or W. Fields, in order: CDR3 protein, V gene, J gene.

CASSLAGGRSSPLHF	TRBV7-2	TRBJ1-6
CASSLMGNQETQYF	TRBV7-9	TRBJ2-5
CASSYLAGGLAKNIQYF	TRBV6-2/TRBV6-3	TRBJ2-4
CASSLTAYEQYF	TRBV7-9	TRBJ2-7
CASSEALNSPLHF	TRBV6-1	TRBJ1-6
CASSFVRGNQPQHF	TRBV12-3/TRBV12-4	TRBJ1-5
CAWREADTQYF	TRBV30	TRBJ2-3
CSVEWQGVYEQYF	TRBV29-1	TRBJ2-7
CASSVVGQGNNEQFF	TRBV9	TRBJ2-1
CASSLVGQSYNEQFF	TRBV7-2	TRBJ2-1
CAISESTGQGAYEQYF	TRBV10-3	TRBJ2-7
CASSLVTGLQETQYF	TRBV5-1	TRBJ2-5
CASSSYGRNYEQYF	TRBV7-9	TRBJ2-7
CSARAPRRVYNEQFF	TRBV20-1	TRBJ2-1
CASSRTGGNSYEQYF	TRBV7-2	TRBJ2-7
CASSPRESSYNEQFF	TRBV5-1	TRBJ2-1
CASSPGTGATDTQYF	TRBV28	TRBJ2-3
CASSLPAGGPDTQYF	TRBV7-9	TRBJ2-3
CASSRRTSGGDNEQFF	TRBV5-1	TRBJ2-1
CSVRTGSSYNSPLHF	TRBV29-1	TRBJ1-6
CASSLIWEKLFF	TRBV12-3/TRBV12-4	TRBJ1-4
CASSKTGYDEQFF	TRBV2	TRBJ2-1
CASSREGQAFF	TRBV5-1	TRBJ1-1